This TCR beta chain was captured in a study of blood T cell repertoires in COVID-19 (dated by TCRdb to the early 2020s). Background for the entire study: Collaborator samples came from the United States, Italy and Spain and covered acute and convalescent phases of COVID-19. Where available, HLA class I and class II types were obtained from metadata supplied by the sample provider rather than from assay-based typing. The dataset comprised deeply sampled blood TCRbeta repertoires from subjects exposed to, actively infected with, or recovered from COVID-19. The repertoires were released in a freely available public database intended as a resource for research on the immune response to SARS-CoV-2. Nearly every sample came with metadata listing a de-identified subject ID, COVID-19 status, age in years and sex. The samples were drawn from two sources: the first 160 participants of the ongoing ImmuneRACE study, and 1,000 to 1,500 subjects contributed by 6 global collaborators. The material from the prospective study consisted of cDNA or gDNA derived from T cells, B-cell-depleted T cells, or PBMCs.

Enrolling through a virtual design, the prospective study's participants ranged in age from roughly 18 to 95 years and lived across 20 to 30 United States geographic areas. In the prospective study, cohorts were assigned on the basis of participant-reported clinical history obtained from a screening survey and a study questionnaire. Exposed participants were defined as having been in contact with someone with a PCR-confirmed or clinician-diagnosed COVID-19 case within 2 weeks of study entry. Mobile phlebotomists in the prospective study collected whole blood, serum and a nasopharyngeal or oropharyngeal swab from every participant. Participants in the prospective study had the option to provide additional blood draws and questionnaires over a roughly 2-month period. Before DNA extraction, blood samples from the prospective study were shipped at room temperature or frozen. Of note for this clone: Which antigen it targets is not known. No base-level quality is on record; no much larger clone is a single base apart.

Overall study outcomes, separate from this receptor: The quantity of clinical and demographic metadata differed by source and by participant and was supplied without curation.

TCRbeta CDR3 regions were amplified from genomic DNA using the immunoSEQ Assay, a bias-controlled multiplex PCR. Under the source paper's analysis protocol: Within the assay, amplification of reference gene primers was used to estimate how many nucleated cells each sample contained. To quantify the absolute abundance of each unique TCRbeta CDR3 rearrangement, sequence reads were collapsed and filtered. For each sample, productive Simpson clonality was calculated as the square root of Simpson's diversity index over productive rearrangements. TCRdb carries this immuneACCESS record with in-frame sequences only. Its versions omit some clonotypes, under half of them owing to an unresolved V gene in the studies checked, with the rest unexplained. V, J and clone size are taken as reported in that table, and D and trimming were inferred from the DNA itself. Here the sample has 350,000 to 450,000 clones; just over 90% occur a single time. The ten largest account for roughly 0.86% of the sample.

Trimming at the junction amounts to 5 bases on V and 3 bases on J, and the germline ends lie 16 bases apart. Spanning cysteine to phenylalanine, the CDR3 consists of 15 amino acids. The sequence is cut down to CDR3 DNA, 45 bases in frame from base 1. This TCR derives from a woman aged 40 to 50 who had been exposed to COVID-19. The chain is made from TRBV23-1 and TRBJ1-2, and possibly TRBD1, on 6 matching bases. TRBV23-1 is marked as an open reading frame, function uncertain. Sequencing used PBMCs or T cells enriched from blood (not recorded which). The CDR3 in this case is CASSKGGHKDYGYTF. The DNA reads as follows: TGCGCCAGCAGTAAAGGGGGACACAAGGACTATGGCTACACCTTC.